The source of this T cell receptor (beta chain) is a study of T-cell reconstitution after alpha-beta-depleted transplantation in children. For TCRbeta, the library was prepared with unique molecular identifiers. A single record per CDR3 protein comes from TCRdb applying MiXCR to the PCR reads. The data contain tens of thousands of distinct CDR3 sequences, approximately 43% of them singletons. This clonotype appeared many times. J lost 7 bases, V lost 3 bases, and 8 bases had no gene match. Germline CDR1 is SGDLS and CDR2 is YYNGEE. The CDR3 contains 15 residues. The specimen comprised PBMCs, mostly from graft donor cells, sampled 360 days after TCRalphabeta/CD19-depleted stem cell transplant. The rearrangement joins TRBV9 to TRBJ2-1, with 9 bases aligning to TRBD2. The receptor was isolated from a male patient under 18 who had a stem cell transplant for acute lymphoblastic leukemia, so the T cells may come from the graft donor. The CDR3 coding sequence is TGTGCCAGCAGCGGCTTTAGCGGGAGTGAAAATGAGCAGTTCTTC. This gives the protein CASSGFSGSENEQFF.